Listed below are T cell receptor beta chains from one sample, sequenced in a study of T cells after yellow fever vaccination. A single record per CDR3 protein comes from TCRdb applying MiXCR to the 5' RACE reads. This repertoire shows 600,000 to 750,000 distinct CDR3 sequences, 12% found once; its top ten account for under 15%. Sequenced material: PBMCs, taken on the day of the yellow fever booster vaccination. The source is a man aged 25-45 years who received the YFV17D yellow fever vaccine. The CDR3 runs from the conserved cysteine through the conserved F or W. The D gene is left open where the match is weak. Clone size is shown for a subset of rows, as once, few, many or a class of expanded clone.

CDR3aa: CASSLRGGSSADTQYF; CDR3nt: TGTGCCAGCAGCTTACGCGGCGGGAGTAGCGCAGATACGCAGTATTTT; j_gene: TRBJ2-3; v_gene: TRBV7-9; len: 16; d_gene: TRBD2; abundance: NA
CDR3aa: CASSHRDGTKTQYF; CDR3nt: TGTGCCAGCAGCCACCGGGACGGTACCAAGACCCAGTACTTC; j_gene: TRBJ2-5; v_gene: TRBV7-9; len: 14; d_gene: NA; abundance: few
CDR3aa: CASSFQDPDTQYF; CDR3nt: TGTGCCAGCTCATTCCAGGACCCAGATACGCAGTATTTT; j_gene: TRBJ2-3; v_gene: TRBV18; len: 13; d_gene: NA; abundance: NA
CDR3aa: CASSGWEQFQETQYF; CDR3nt: TGTGCCAGTAGTGGCTGGGAGCAGTTCCAAGAGACCCAGTACTTC; j_gene: TRBJ2-5; v_gene: TRBV19; len: 15; d_gene: NA; abundance: few
CDR3aa: CAISGTSGSIDEQFF; CDR3nt: TGTGCCATCAGTGGCACTAGCGGGAGTATAGATGAGCAGTTCTTC; j_gene: TRBJ2-1; v_gene: TRBV10-3; len: 15; d_gene: TRBD2; abundance: few
CDR3aa: CASSLFGGISNQPQHF; CDR3nt: TGTGCCAGCAGTTTATTTGGGGGGATAAGCAATCAGCCCCAGCATTTT; j_gene: TRBJ1-5; v_gene: TRBV28; len: 16; d_gene: NA; abundance: NA
CDR3aa: CASSPGPSEYHNEQFF; CDR3nt: TGTGCCAGCAGTCCGGGCCCGTCAGAATATCACAATGAGCAGTTCTTC; j_gene: TRBJ2-1; v_gene: TRBV6-1; len: 16; d_gene: NA; abundance: few
CDR3aa: CASSVETSRQETQYF; CDR3nt: TGTGCCAGCAGCGTAGAGACTAGCAGACAAGAGACCCAGTACTTC; j_gene: TRBJ2-5; v_gene: TRBV9; len: 15; d_gene: TRBD2; abundance: few
CDR3aa: CASSSRGVDTQYF; CDR3nt: TGCGCCAGCAGCTCGAGGGGGGTGGATACGCAGTATTTT; j_gene: TRBJ2-3; v_gene: TRBV5-1; len: 13; d_gene: NA; abundance: many
CDR3aa: CASSFRWNTEAFF; CDR3nt: TGTGCCAGCAGTTTTAGGTGGAACACTGAAGCTTTCTTT; j_gene: TRBJ1-1; v_gene: TRBV12-3/TRBV12-4; len: 13; d_gene: NA; abundance: NA
CDR3aa: CSVLMAGGVDTQYF; CDR3nt: TGCAGTGTCCTCATGGCGGGAGGTGTAGATACGCAGTATTTT; j_gene: TRBJ2-3; v_gene: TRBV20-1; len: 14; d_gene: TRBD2; abundance: NA
CDR3aa: CASSFGVSEYNEQFF; CDR3nt: TGTGCCAGCAGCTTCGGGGTAAGCGAGTACAATGAGCAGTTCTTC; j_gene: TRBJ2-1; v_gene: TRBV7-8; len: 15; d_gene: NA; abundance: few
CDR3aa: CASTKRISYEQYF; CDR3nt: TGTGCCAGCACCAAACGGATTTCCTACGAGCAGTACTTC; j_gene: TRBJ2-7; v_gene: TRBV12-3/TRBV12-4; len: 13; d_gene: NA; abundance: NA
CDR3aa: CASSKGGSIEQFF; CDR3nt: TGTGCCAGCAGCAAAGGCGGTAGCATTGAGCAGTTCTTC; j_gene: TRBJ2-1; v_gene: TRBV21-1; len: 13; d_gene: NA; abundance: few
CDR3aa: CAWSRGSNEQFF; CDR3nt: TGTGCCTGGAGTAGGGGGAGCAATGAGCAGTTCTTC; j_gene: TRBJ2-1; v_gene: TRBV30; len: 12; d_gene: NA; abundance: few
CDR3aa: CSAEVRDPYEQYF; CDR3nt: TGCAGTGCTGAGGTGCGAGACCCCTACGAGCAGTACTTC; j_gene: TRBJ2-7; v_gene: TRBV20-1; len: 13; d_gene: NA; abundance: few
CDR3aa: CASSSGFGTYNEQFF; CDR3nt: TGTGCCAGCAGCTCGGGCTTTGGCACGTACAATGAGCAGTTCTTC; j_gene: TRBJ2-1; v_gene: TRBV7-2; len: 15; d_gene: NA; abundance: few
CDR3aa: CASSWVQGSSEAFF; CDR3nt: TGTGCCAGCAGTTGGGTACAGGGTAGTTCTGAAGCTTTCTTT; j_gene: TRBJ1-1; v_gene: TRBV27; len: 14; d_gene: NA; abundance: NA
CDR3aa: CASSSSSGSPTDTQYF; CDR3nt: TGTGCCAGCAGCTCCTCTAGCGGGAGCCCCACAGATACGCAGTATTTT; j_gene: TRBJ2-3; v_gene: TRBV7-9; len: 16; d_gene: TRBD2; abundance: NA
CDR3aa: CASSLAPSGSNHNEQFF; CDR3nt: TGCGCCAGCAGCTTGGCCCCTAGCGGGAGTAACCACAATGAGCAGTTCTTC; j_gene: TRBJ2-1; v_gene: TRBV5-1; len: 17; d_gene: TRBD2; abundance: NA
CDR3aa: CASSSTETGELFF; CDR3nt: TGTGCCAGCAGTTCGACGGAAACCGGGGAGCTGTTTTTT; j_gene: TRBJ2-2; v_gene: TRBV6-2/TRBV6-3; len: 13; d_gene: NA; abundance: NA
CDR3aa: CASSARTSGSTYTGELFF; CDR3nt: TGTGCCAGCAGCGCCCGGACTAGCGGGAGTACGTACACCGGGGAGCTGTTTTTT; j_gene: TRBJ2-2; v_gene: TRBV9; len: 18; d_gene: TRBD2; abundance: NA
CDR3aa: CASSYPRDRGDLETQYF; CDR3nt: TGTGCCAGCAGTTACCCGCGGGACAGGGGAGATCTCGAGACCCAGTACTTC; j_gene: TRBJ2-5; v_gene: TRBV6-5; len: 17; d_gene: TRBD1; abundance: NA
CDR3aa: CASSSLFYEQFF; CDR3nt: TGTGCCAGTAGTTCCCTTTTCTATGAGCAGTTCTTC; j_gene: TRBJ2-1; v_gene: TRBV19; len: 12; d_gene: NA; abundance: few
CDR3aa: CASSYLSSRDEKLFF; CDR3nt: TGTGCCAGCAGTTACTTAAGCAGCAGGGACGAAAAACTGTTTTTT; j_gene: TRBJ1-4; v_gene: TRBV6-5; len: 15; d_gene: NA; abundance: NA
CDR3aa: CASSLGGTSGTYEQYF; CDR3nt: TGTGCCAGCAGTTTAGGGGGGACTAGCGGAACCTACGAGCAGTACTTC; j_gene: TRBJ2-7; v_gene: TRBV12-3/TRBV12-4; len: 16; d_gene: TRBD2; abundance: few
CDR3aa: CASEGGQGTEQYF; CDR3nt: TGTGCCAGCGAAGGGGGACAGGGCACCGAGCAGTACTTC; j_gene: TRBJ2-7; v_gene: TRBV28; len: 13; d_gene: TRBD1; abundance: many
CDR3aa: CASRTDSGEPQHF; CDR3nt: TGCGCCAGCAGGACGGATTCGGGTGAGCCCCAGCATTTT; j_gene: TRBJ1-5; v_gene: TRBV5-1; len: 13; d_gene: NA; abundance: few
CDR3aa: CASSLDSGSVYNEQFF; CDR3nt: TGTGCCAGCAGCCTAGATAGCGGGAGTGTCTACAATGAGCAGTTCTTC; j_gene: TRBJ2-1; v_gene: TRBV7-9; len: 16; d_gene: TRBD2; abundance: NA
CDR3aa: CASSLAGVSYEQYF; CDR3nt: TGTGCCAGCAGCTTAGCAGGGGTCTCCTACGAGCAGTACTTC; j_gene: TRBJ2-7; v_gene: TRBV7-8; len: 14; d_gene: NA; abundance: NA
CDR3aa: CASSFVTGEEKLFF; CDR3nt: TGTGCCAGCAGCTTCGTGACAGGGGAGGAAAAACTGTTTTTT; j_gene: TRBJ1-4; v_gene: TRBV7-2; len: 14; d_gene: TRBD1; abundance: few
CDR3aa: CSGKPAGGHEQYF; CDR3nt: TGCAGTGGGAAGCCAGCGGGAGGACACGAGCAGTACTTC; j_gene: TRBJ2-7; v_gene: TRBV20-1; len: 13; d_gene: TRBD2; abundance: few
CDR3aa: CATSGRGIRDERFF; CDR3nt: TGTGCCACCAGTGGAAGGGGCATCCGGGATGAGCGGTTCTTC; j_gene: TRBJ2-1; v_gene: TRBV24-1; len: 14; d_gene: NA; abundance: NA
CDR3aa: CASRADRRGYSPLHF; CDR3nt: TGTGCCAGCAGAGCGGACAGAAGGGGCTATTCACCCCTCCACTTT; j_gene: TRBJ1-6; v_gene: TRBV12-3/TRBV12-4; len: 15; d_gene: NA; abundance: NA
CDR3aa: CASSHTSGRATGELFF; CDR3nt: TGTGCCAGCAGCCATACTAGCGGGAGGGCCACCGGGGAGCTGTTTTTT; j_gene: TRBJ2-2; v_gene: TRBV9; len: 16; d_gene: TRBD2; abundance: few
CDR3aa: CAISESTSGGLRRETQYF; CDR3nt: TGTGCCATCAGTGAGTCGACTAGCGGGGGCTTACGGAGGGAGACCCAGTACTTC; j_gene: TRBJ2-5; v_gene: TRBV10-3; len: 18; d_gene: TRBD2; abundance: few
CDR3aa: CSVATGALYEQYF; CDR3nt: TGCAGCGTAGCGACAGGAGCCCTTTACGAGCAGTACTTC; j_gene: TRBJ2-7; v_gene: TRBV29-1; len: 13; d_gene: NA; abundance: many
CDR3aa: CASDNPPATDTQYF; CDR3nt: TGTGCCTCCGATAACCCGCCAGCCACAGATACGCAGTATTTT; j_gene: TRBJ2-3; v_gene: TRBV30; len: 14; d_gene: NA; abundance: few
CDR3aa: CSAATSRNTGELFF; CDR3nt: TGCAGTGCTGCGACTAGCCGAAACACCGGGGAGCTGTTTTTT; j_gene: TRBJ2-2; v_gene: TRBV20-1; len: 14; d_gene: TRBD2; abundance: NA
CDR3aa: CSAELGMETQYF; CDR3nt: TGCAGCGCCGAGTTGGGTATGGAGACCCAGTACTTC; j_gene: TRBJ2-5; v_gene: TRBV29-1; len: 12; d_gene: NA; abundance: few
CDR3aa: CASGYSGRNTGELFF; CDR3nt: TGTGCTAGTGGTTACAGCGGGAGGAACACCGGGGAGCTGTTTTTT; j_gene: TRBJ2-2; v_gene: TRBV12-5; len: 15; d_gene: TRBD2; abundance: few
CDR3aa: CSVVAGGRTGELFF; CDR3nt: TGCAGCGTAGTAGCGGGAGGCCGAACCGGGGAGCTGTTTTTT; j_gene: TRBJ2-2; v_gene: TRBV29-1; len: 14; d_gene: TRBD2; abundance: NA
CDR3aa: CASSITRDEQFF; CDR3nt: TGTGCCAGCAGTATAACCCGCGATGAGCAGTTCTTC; j_gene: TRBJ2-1; v_gene: TRBV6-5; len: 12; d_gene: NA; abundance: few
CDR3aa: CASSPRAGDGELFF; CDR3nt: TGTGCCAGCAGCCCCCGGGCGGGGGACGGGGAGCTGTTTTTT; j_gene: TRBJ2-2; v_gene: TRBV5-4; len: 14; d_gene: TRBD2; abundance: NA
CDR3aa: CASTPPAGGEQYF; CDR3nt: TGTGCCAGCACCCCACCGGCGGGGGGCGAGCAGTACTTC; j_gene: TRBJ2-7; v_gene: TRBV7-9; len: 13; d_gene: TRBD2; abundance: NA
CDR3aa: CAINDPGTGAYEQYF; CDR3nt: TGTGCCATCAACGACCCCGGGACAGGGGCTTACGAGCAGTACTTC; j_gene: TRBJ2-7; v_gene: TRBV10-3; len: 15; d_gene: TRBD1; abundance: few
CDR3aa: CASSLDLAGGTGELFF; CDR3nt: TGCGCCAGCAGCTTGGATCTAGCGGGAGGTACCGGGGAGCTGTTTTTT; j_gene: TRBJ2-2; v_gene: TRBV5-1; len: 16; d_gene: TRBD2; abundance: NA
CDR3aa: CASSLWPGGDEQYF; CDR3nt: TGTGCCAGCAGCTTGTGGCCAGGCGGGGACGAGCAGTACTTC; j_gene: TRBJ2-7; v_gene: TRBV5-5; len: 14; d_gene: NA; abundance: NA
CDR3aa: CANSGGRLAGHNEQFF; CDR3nt: TGTGCCAACTCCGGCGGTCGACTAGCGGGTCACAATGAGCAGTTCTTC; j_gene: TRBJ2-1; v_gene: TRBV2; len: 16; d_gene: TRBD2; abundance: NA
CDR3aa: CASSLLAGAKNIQYF; CDR3nt: TGTGCCAGCAGCTTACTAGCGGGAGCTAAAAACATTCAGTACTTC; j_gene: TRBJ2-4; v_gene: TRBV11-1; len: 15; d_gene: TRBD2; abundance: NA
CDR3aa: CASSLYRTDTQYF; CDR3nt: TGTGCCAGCAGTTTATACCGCACAGATACGCAGTATTTT; j_gene: TRBJ2-3; v_gene: TRBV27; len: 13; d_gene: NA; abundance: few
CDR3aa: CASSNPRDFYNEQFF; CDR3nt: TGCGCCAGCAGCAATCCGCGGGACTTTTACAATGAGCAGTTCTTC; j_gene: TRBJ2-1; v_gene: TRBV5-1; len: 15; d_gene: NA; abundance: many
CDR3aa: CASSPDRLGTQYF; CDR3nt: TGCGCCAGCAGTCCGGACAGGCTGGGGACCCAGTACTTC; j_gene: TRBJ2-5; v_gene: TRBV5-1; len: 13; d_gene: TRBD1; abundance: few
CDR3aa: CSAVGSGFTDTQYF; CDR3nt: TGCAGCGCCGTTGGGTCGGGATTCACAGATACGCAGTATTTT; j_gene: TRBJ2-3; v_gene: TRBV20-1; len: 14; d_gene: NA; abundance: few
CDR3aa: CASSQDFTDTQYF; CDR3nt: TGCGCCAGCAGCCAAGATTTTACGGATACGCAGTATTTT; j_gene: TRBJ2-3; v_gene: TRBV4-3; len: 13; d_gene: NA; abundance: many
CDR3aa: CASSSVTNRETQYF; CDR3nt: TGTGCCAGCAGCTCCGTCACCAACCGAGAGACCCAGTACTTC; j_gene: TRBJ2-5; v_gene: TRBV7-2; len: 14; d_gene: NA; abundance: NA
CDR3aa: CASSQTSGRHNEQFF; CDR3nt: TGTGCCAGCAGCCAGACTAGCGGGAGACACAATGAGCAGTTCTTC; j_gene: TRBJ2-1; v_gene: TRBV7-9; len: 15; d_gene: TRBD2; abundance: NA